What follows are 29 T cell receptor beta chains derived from one specimen sequenced in a study of shared clonotypes between healthy human individuals. Only in-frame clones appear in the TCRdb table, and some are missing; sequencing was by immunoSEQ multiplex PCR. The sample has over 2 million clones, 85% to 95% seen once. Sequenced: naive CD4+ T cells sorted from blood. Stated subset: CD45RA+ positively selected. Receptors originate from a man aged 18 to 30 in good health.

This CDR3 is CAWSGQGRNNEKLFF. The CDR3 bases are TGTGCCTGGAGTGGCCAGGGACGGAACAATGAAAAACTGTTTTTT. The chain is built from TRBV30 and TRBJ1-4; D is possibly TRBD1 (5 bases). The CDR3 contains 15 residues. Per the germline V gene, CDR1 is GTSNPN and CDR2 is SVGIG (reference sequence). Deletions cut 1 base from V and 5 bases from J, with 14 bases between. Looking up the rest from reference TRBV30 and TRBJ1-4 gives the full variable domain: SQTIHQWPATLVQPVGSPLSLECTVEGTSNPNLYWYRQAAGRGLQLLFYSVGIGQISSEVPQNLSASRPQDRQFILSSKKLLLSDSGFYLCAWSGQGRNNEKLFFGSGTQLSVL.

This chain connects TRBV4-2 to TRBJ2-4, with D possibly being TRBD2 (7 bases). Trimming removed 0 bases at V and 2 bases at J, with 17 bases between. Looked up from germline, CDR1 is LGHNA and CDR2 is YNFKEQ. This CDR3 has 18 amino acids. DNA for the CDR3: TGTGCCAGCAGCCAAGATTCGGGGGGCGAGGCCTCCAAAAACATTCAGTACTTC. Its protein product is CASSQDSGGEASKNIQYF.

The rearrangement uses TRBV6-5 and TRBJ1-5, with D unresolved. Germline V lookup: CDR1 MNHEY, CDR2 SVGAGI. There are 12 residues in the CDR3. V dropped 0 bases and J dropped 15 bases, with 12 bases sitting between them. The CDR3 nucleotides read TGTGCCAGCAGTTACTCGAGGTCCTATGGGCATTTT. Its protein is CASSYSRSYGHF.

As for this clone: A read error may produce the germline difference seen at one junction end. This chain connects TRBV7-7 to TRBJ1-1; TRBD1 is a possible D gene (6 bases). Looked up from germline, CDR1 is SSHAT and CDR2 is FNYEAQ (reference sequence). The CDR3 has 14 amino acids. The CDR3 spells CASSPGVMNTEAFF. The CDR3 coding sequence is TGTGCTAGCAGCCCAGGGGTAATGAACACTGAAGCTTTCTTT.

J is TRBJ2-1 and V is TRBV7-2, with 7 bases matching TRBD2. CDR1 and CDR2 (germline): SGHTA, FQGNSA. Trimming cost V 5 bases and J 9 bases; bases outside gene matches: 13. The CDR3 consists of 15 residues. Written as DNA, the CDR3 is TGTGCCAGCAGCATTAGCGGGCCCTGGGGAGGTGAGCAGTTCTTC. This encodes CASSISGPWGGEQFF.

Remarks on this clone: Distinct nucleotide sequences in the sample also encode this CDR3. The chain combines TRBV9 with TRBJ2-5, with 10 bases lining up with TRBD1. CDR3 length equals 14 residues. Looked up from germline, CDR1 is SGDLS and CDR2 is YYNGEE. V gave up 0 bases and J gave up 4 bases; unmatched junction bases: 0. In nucleotides, the CDR3 is TGTGCCAGCAGCGTAGGGGACAGGGGAGAGACCCAGTACTTC. This gives the protein CASSVGDRGETQYF.

Regarding this clone: The same CDR3 is also encoded by other DNA sequences in this sample. The J gene is TRBJ2-7, the V gene TRBV5-1; 8 nucleotides match TRBD1. This CDR3 comprises 14 residues. The trim removed 1 base at V and 4 bases at J, leaving 4 bases unmatched. Germline CDR1 reads SGHRS; CDR2 reads YFSETQ. Here the CDR3 DNA reads TGCGCCAGCAGCTTGTCGACAGGGGTATACGAGCAGTACTTC. Translating it yields CASSLSTGVYEQYF.

The CDR3 sequence: CASSYSDAYTQYF. As DNA, the CDR3 is TGTGCCAGCAGTTACTCAGACGCCTATACGCAGTATTTT. The V and J genes are TRBV6-6 and TRBJ2-3; D call uncertain. The CDR3 runs 13 residues. V was shortened by 0 bases and J by 7 bases, with 8 bases between the two germline ends. The germline CDR1 and CDR2 sequences are MNHNY and SVGAGI (reference sequence).

The chain carries TRBV27 and TRBJ2-7; TRBD1 aligns across 10 bases. J gave up 2 bases and V 5 bases, and 3 bases lay outside the gene matches. The CDR3 spans 14 residues. Germline CDR1 is MNHEY and CDR2 is SMNVEV (reference sequence). The CDR3 DNA is TGTGCCAGCAGTCGGACAGGGGGGGCCTACGAGCAGTACTTC. Its translation is CASSRTGGAYEQYF.

About this clone itself: A much larger clone lies a single base off, so this may be a read error. CDR3 residues: CGVAAGRPVQETQYF. The CDR3 DNA reads as TGCGGCGTAGCCGCGGGACGCCCCGTCCAAGAGACCCAGTACTTC. V usage is TRBV29-1 and J usage is TRBJ2-5; tentative D call: TRBD2 (6 bases). The CDR3 contains 15 residues. From germline, CDR1 is SQVTM and CDR2 ANQGSEA.

The rearrangement links TRBV11-2 to TRBJ2-3; possible D gene TRBD1, 6 bases. V was cut by 2 bases and J by 1 base, with 10 bases left in between. CDR1 and CDR2 from the germline V gene are SGHAT and FQNNGV. The CDR3 has 15 residues. In nucleotides, the CDR3 is TGTGCCAGCAGCTTATGGGGGCGCGGCACAGATACGCAGTATTTT. The encoded protein is CASSLWGRGTDTQYF.

The chain employs TRBV12-5 and TRBJ1-5; possible D gene TRBD1, 5 bases. V lost 3 bases and J 6 bases, leaving 9 bases between the germline ends. Germline V lookup: CDR1 LGHNT, CDR2 FRNRAP. The CDR3 contains 13 residues. The chain's CDR3 is CASGLRGVQPQHF. The CDR3 DNA reads TGTGCTAGTGGTTTAAGAGGGGTTCAGCCCCAGCATTTT. The full variable domain, its missing parts supplied by reference TRBV12-5 and TRBJ1-5, is DARVTQTPRHKVTEMGQEVTMRCQPILGHNTVFWYRQTMMQGLELLAYFRNRAPLDDSGMPKDRFSAEMPDATLATLKIQPSEPRDSAVYFCASGLRGVQPQHFGDGTRLSIL.

The chain joins TRBV10-3 to TRBJ1-5; maybe TRBD1 (6 bases). The V and J ends lost 6 bases and 7 bases respectively, with 22 bases between them. Germline loops: CDR1 ENHRY, CDR2 SYGVKD. CDR3 size: 16 residues. The CDR3 protein is CAISKGVQGREQPQHF. The CDR3 region has the DNA TGTGCCATCAGCAAAGGAGTACAGGGAAGGGAGCAGCCCCAGCATTTT.

The chain carries TRBV28 and TRBJ2-7, with D maybe TRBD1 (5 bases). The CDR3 consists of 18 residues. CDR1 is MDHEN, CDR2 SYDVKM, per germline. Trimming removed 3 bases from V and 5 bases from J, with 26 bases in between. The CDR3 is CASSFYPPDVAGRHEQYF. In DNA form, the CDR3 reads TGTGCCAGCAGTTTTTACCCCCCTGATGTGGCAGGGCGTCACGAGCAGTACTTC.

The chain is built from TRBV2 and TRBJ2-7; D possibly corresponds to TRBD2 (5 bases). The germline V gene has CDR1 SNHLY and CDR2 FYNNEI. The V end was cut by 6 bases, the J end by 2 bases, with 11 bases between. The CDR3 consists of 13 residues. DNA for the CDR3: TGTGCCAGCAGACGGGGTCCTACCTACGAGCAGTACTTC. Translation: CASRRGPTYEQYF.

The gene calls are TRBV10-3 and TRBJ2-3; D unresolved. Trimming stripped 0 bases from V and 10 bases from J, with 17 bases between. Germline CDR1 and CDR2: ENHRY and SYGVKD. This CDR3 contains 15 residues. This CDR3 reads CAISESPLREFPQYF. CDR3 DNA sequence: TGTGCCATCAGTGAGTCCCCTTTAAGAGAGTTTCCGCAGTATTTT.

V usage is TRBV30 and J usage is TRBJ1-2; 8 bases line up with TRBD1. The CDR3 is 15 residues long. The junction had 12 bases not matched to a gene; V was cut back by 1 base and J by 8 bases. Germline CDR1 GTSNPN, CDR2 SVGIG (reference sequence). The chain's CDR3 is CAWSDRQGPTAGYTF. The CDR3 region has the DNA TGTGCCTGGAGTGACCGACAGGGGCCCACGGCGGGCTACACCTTC.

V and J are TRBV6-5 and TRBJ2-4; maybe TRBD1 (5 bases). The CDR3 runs to 15 residues. Germline V gene lookup returns CDR1 MNHEY and CDR2 SVGAGI. The germline V and J ends were trimmed by 4 bases and 2 bases, with 12 bases remaining between them. The CDR3 DNA reads TGTGCCAGCAGTTTAGGGGTCGGCTCCAAAAACATTCAGTACTTC. Translation: CASSLGVGSKNIQYF.

This chain links TRBV6-5 with TRBJ2-2; tentatively, D is TRBD1 or TRBD2 (5 bases each). Between the trimmed V and J ends, which lost 5 bases and 2 bases, there was a span of 12 bases. This CDR3 has 15 amino acids. Germline V gene sequence: CDR1 MNHEY, CDR2 SVGAGI. CDR3 coding DNA: TGTGCCAGCAGTCGAGGGGACGCCAACACCGGGGAGCTGTTTTTT. This codes for CASSRGDANTGELFF.

J is TRBJ2-3 and V is TRBV7-2; D may be TRBD2 (6 bases). With 5 bases removed from V and 4 bases from J, the gap between germline ends came to 16 bases. The CDR3 is 15 amino acids. Germline lookup yields CDR1 SGHTA and CDR2 FQGNSA. The CDR3 DNA sequence: TGTGCCAGCAGCCAACGCGGCAGGAGGGCAGATACGCAGTATTTT. Translation: CASSQRGRRADTQYF.

This clone was observed a single time. This may be a read error: a much more frequent sequence differs by one nucleotide. The chain combines TRBV27 with TRBJ2-5; D is ambiguous. The CDR3 is 11 amino acids. The V and J ends lost 5 bases and 1 base respectively, with 2 bases between them. The germline V gene encodes CDR1 MNHEY and CDR2 SMNVEV (reference sequence). The CDR3 loop is CASSAQETQYF. As DNA, the CDR3 is TGTGCCAGCAGTGCCCAAGAGACCCAGTACTTC.

The chain has TRBV28 and TRBJ2-5, with 8 positions matching TRBD2. The J segment lost 5 bases and the V segment lost 2 bases, leaving 4 bases of the junction unmatched. CDR1 is MDHEN and CDR2 is SYDVKM in the germline V gene. CDR3 length: 14 amino acids. The CDR3 DNA follows: TGTGCCAGCAGTTTAGGGACTAGTCCCGAGACCCAGTACTTC. Residues: CASSLGTSPETQYF. The full variable domain, rest sourced from reference TRBV28 and TRBJ2-5, is DVKVTQSSRYLVKRTGEKVFLECVQDMDHENMFWYRQDPGLGLRLIYFSYDVKMKEKGDIPEGYSVSREKKERFSLILESASTNQTSMYLCASSLGTSPETQYFGPGTRLLVL.

V is TRBV28 and J is TRBJ2-7; TRBD1 is a possible D gene (6 bases). Germline values: CDR1 MDHEN, CDR2 SYDVKM. CDR3 length: 14 residues. Between the trimmed V and J ends, which lost 5 bases and 2 bases, there was a span of 13 bases. This CDR3 is CASSAQDSAYEQYF. CDR3 coding DNA: TGTGCCAGCAGTGCCCAGGACAGTGCCTACGAGCAGTACTTC.

V gene TRBV18 combines with J gene TRBJ1-1; a possible D gene is TRBD1 (6 bases). The CDR3 extends over 16 amino acids. V was cut by 3 bases and J by 4 bases, with 18 bases left in between. Germline V gives CDR1 KGHSH, CDR2 LQKENI. CDR3 amino acids: CASSPMQGSLGTEAFF. The CDR3 DNA reads TGTGCCAGCTCACCGATGCAGGGGTCCCTCGGCACTGAAGCTTTCTTT.

V usage is TRBV18 and J usage is TRBJ2-3, with D possibly being TRBD2 (5 bases). V lost 3 bases and J 4 bases, leaving 14 bases between the germline ends. The CDR3 contains 15 residues. Looked up from germline, CDR1 is KGHSH and CDR2 is LQKENI. The CDR3 DNA is TGTGCCAGCTCACCGGACCTAATGAGGGCAGATACGCAGTATTTT. This translates into CASSPDLMRADTQYF.

The V call is TRBV15, the J call TRBJ1-2; perhaps TRBD1 as D (6 bases). This CDR3 contains 15 residues. The V gene's germline CDR1 is LNHNV and CDR2 YYDKDF (reference sequence). Trimming removed 0 bases at V and 2 bases at J, with 10 bases between. The CDR3 bases are TGTGCCACCAGCAGAGAACTCGGACAGAACTATGGCTACACCTTC. Encoded protein: CATSRELGQNYGYTF.

The chain uses TRBV10-2 and TRBJ1-4; D perhaps matches TRBD1 (6 bases). The V gene's germline CDR1 is WSHSY and CDR2 SAAADI. The CDR3 is 16 amino acids. Between the trimmed V and J ends, which lost 1 base and 5 bases, there was a span of 14 bases. CDR3 coding DNA: TGCGCCAGCAGTGAGTGGGGGCCGGGTCTAAATGAAAAACTGTTTTTT. It specifies CASSEWGPGLNEKLFF.

The V call is TRBV2, the J call TRBJ2-2, with 12 positions matching TRBD1. Trimming took 6 bases from V and 7 from J; bases not matched to a gene: 6. Germline assignment: CDR1 SNHLY and CDR2 FYNNEI. The CDR3 covers 15 residues. The CDR3 protein is CASRAGQGAIGELFF. The CDR3 nucleotides are TGTGCCAGCAGGGCGGGACAGGGGGCAATCGGGGAGCTGTTTTTT. Full variable domain (outside the CDR3, taken from reference TRBV2 and TRBJ2-2): EPEVTQTPSHQVTQMGQEVILRCVPISNHLYFYWYRQILGQKVEFLVSFYNNEISEKSEIFDDQFSVERPDGSNFTLKIRSTKLEDSAMYFCASRAGQGAIGELFFGEGSRLTVL.

The chain has TRBV23-1 and TRBJ2-5; 8 bases map to TRBD1. TRBV23-1 is an ORF, and what it does is uncertain. Unmatched junction bases numbered 11, after V lost 3 bases and J lost 5 bases. This CDR3 has 16 amino acids. In DNA form, the CDR3 reads TGCGCCAGCAGTCAGCGGGACAGGCCCTCGACGGAGACCCAGTACTTC. Translating it yields CASSQRDRPSTETQYF.